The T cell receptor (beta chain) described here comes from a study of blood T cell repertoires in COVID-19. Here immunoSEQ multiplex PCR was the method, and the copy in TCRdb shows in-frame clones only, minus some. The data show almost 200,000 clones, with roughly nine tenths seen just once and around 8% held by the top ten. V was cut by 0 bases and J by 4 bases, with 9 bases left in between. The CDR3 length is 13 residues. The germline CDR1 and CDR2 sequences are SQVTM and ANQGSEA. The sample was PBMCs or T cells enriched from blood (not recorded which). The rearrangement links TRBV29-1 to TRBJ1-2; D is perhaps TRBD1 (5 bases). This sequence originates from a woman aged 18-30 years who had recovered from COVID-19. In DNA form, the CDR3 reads TGCAGCGTTGAAGATGACAGCAGCTATGGCTACACCTTC. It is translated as CSVEDDSSYGYTF.